The 25 T cell receptor beta chains given below trace back to one sample, sequenced in a study of cytomegalovirus exposure and HLA in healthy donors. Researchers ran the PCR with 60 Vbeta and 13 Jbeta primers. Generated by immunoSEQ multiplex PCR, the TCRdb table keeps only in-frame clones and is missing some. The repertoire holds approximately 100,000 clones, 65% to 80% seen once, with 6.1% in the top ten. Sequences were obtained from PBMCs. The receptors stem from a woman aged 50 to 60 in good health and CMV-seropositive.

This clone turned up a few times. The chain employs TRBV6-1 and TRBJ2-7; no clear D gene. CDR3 length equals 11 residues. Trimming removed 3 bases at V and 6 bases at J, with 6 bases between. Germline V gene sequence: CDR1 MNHNS, CDR2 SASEGT. CDR3 coding DNA: TGTGCCAGCAGTGACGTCCTCGAGCAGTACTTC. This gives the protein CASSDVLEQYF.

This chain connects TRBV5-1 to TRBJ1-1, with D possibly TRBD1 on 6 matching bases. V was clipped by 5 bases and J by 3 bases, with 14 bases between them. This CDR3 contains 14 residues. The germline CDR1 and CDR2 sequences are SGHRS and YFSETQ. CDR3 sequence: CASRYGGVDTEAFF. DNA for the CDR3: TGCGCCAGCAGATATGGGGGCGTTGACACTGAAGCTTTCTTT.

This chain links TRBV6-1 with TRBJ1-2; D remains ambiguous. Germline V gene data show CDR1 as MNHNS and CDR2 as SASEGT. The CDR3 consists of 15 residues. The V and J ends lost 3 bases and 4 bases respectively, with 15 bases between them. The CDR3 coding sequence is TGTGCCAGCAGTGAGGGTCAGAGTGGAGGCTATGGCTACACCTTC. Its protein product is CASSEGQSGGYGYTF.

The chain recombines TRBV4-2 with TRBJ2-1, with D maybe TRBD2 (7 bases). V was trimmed by 2 bases and J by 2 bases, leaving 22 bases between them. This CDR3 contains 19 residues. Germline loops: CDR1 LGHNA, CDR2 YNFKEQ. The CDR3 loop is CASSQLEKLGGAAYNEQFF. CDR3 coding DNA: TGTGCCAGCAGCCAATTAGAGAAGCTGGGGGGGGCCGCCTACAATGAGCAGTTCTTC.

This chain connects TRBV9 to TRBJ2-2; D call uncertain. CDR1 is SGDLS, CDR2 YYNGEE, per germline. The ends were cut back, 0 bases at V and 2 bases at J, with 5 bases in the middle. This CDR3 has 14 amino acids. The CDR3 is CASSVAVNTGELFF. Here the CDR3 DNA reads TGTGCCAGCAGCGTAGCAGTAAACACCGGGGAGCTGTTTTTT.

The chain uses TRBV5-1 and TRBJ1-1, with 8 bases matching TRBD1. Germline lookup yields CDR1 SGHRS and CDR2 YFSETQ. This CDR3 is 15 amino acids long. J was trimmed by 4 bases and V by 3 bases; bases with no gene match: 8. The CDR3 DNA is TGCGCCAGCAGCTGGGAACAGGGGGTCGGCACTGAAGCTTTCTTT. Amino acids: CASSWEQGVGTEAFF.

The rearrangement links TRBV28 to TRBJ1-2; 7 bases are shared with TRBD1. The germline CDR1 and CDR2 sequences are MDHEN and SYDVKM. CDR3 length: 14 residues. The J segment lost 7 bases and the V segment lost 7 bases, leaving 12 bases of the junction unmatched. The CDR3 spells CASKLPGQSLGYTF. CDR3 nucleotide sequence: TGTGCCAGCAAACTTCCGGGACAGTCCCTTGGCTACACCTTC.

In this sample, this clone turned up once. The J gene is TRBJ2-1, the V gene TRBV18; D perhaps matches TRBD1 (6 bases). The CDR3 length is 15 residues. The germline V gene has CDR1 KGHSH and CDR2 LQKENI. V lost 1 base and J 7 bases, leaving 14 bases between the germline ends. As DNA, the CDR3 is TGTGCCAGCTCACCACATGTGGGGGCAGGGAATGAGCAGTTCTTC. This translates into CASSPHVGAGNEQFF.

This chain uses TRBV28 with TRBJ1-2, with D maybe TRBD1 (5 bases). V was pared by 1 base and J by 14 bases, with 11 bases between. This CDR3 spans 11 amino acids. Germline-derived CDR1 and CDR2 are MDHEN and SYDVKM. The CDR3 DNA sequence: TGTGCCAGCAGTTTATTGGGACTAAGGACCTTC. Translation: CASSLLGLRTF.

This clone has a handful of counts. This chain joins TRBV28 and TRBJ1-6; D remains ambiguous. The length of the CDR3 is 12 residues. CDR1 is MDHEN, CDR2 SYDVKM, per germline. V lost 5 bases and J lost 12, with 11 bases in between. The CDR3 reads CASSPPRGPLHF. The CDR3, as DNA: TGTGCCAGCAGTCCCCCCCGGGGACCCCTCCACTTT.

The V gene is TRBV28, the J gene TRBJ2-1; 10 positions match TRBD2. The CDR3 is made up of 15 amino acids. Per germline, CDR1 MDHEN and CDR2 SYDVKM. Losses at the gene ends were 6 bases for V and 3 bases for J; bases not matched to a gene: 5. The CDR3 nucleotides read TGTGCCAGCAGATTAGCGGGGGGAAGCTACAATGAGCAGTTCTTC. It translates to CASRLAGGSYNEQFF.

The chain recombines TRBV27 with TRBJ1-6; tentative D call: TRBD1 (5 bases). The V gene lost 5 bases and the J gene lost 10 bases, with 18 bases spanning the gap. There are 15 residues in the CDR3. Per germline, CDR1 MNHEY and CDR2 SMNVEV (reference sequence). CDR3 in amino acids: CASSGISRVTSPLHF. The CDR3 bases are TGTGCCAGCAGTGGAATTTCCAGGGTAACCTCACCCCTCCACTTT.

The chain employs TRBV15 and TRBJ2-5, with TRBD2 as a possible D gene (5 bases). The CDR3 extends over 14 amino acids. The germline V gene has CDR1 LNHNV and CDR2 YYDKDF (reference sequence). The germline V and J ends were trimmed by 3 bases and 1 base, with 9 bases remaining between them. CDR3 nucleotide sequence: TGTGCCACCAGCAGGAGGGTCGGCCAAGAGACCCAGTACTTC. It translates to CATSRRVGQETQYF.

This CDR3 is CASTSYGDRDSPLHF. In DNA, the CDR3 is TGTGCCAGCACCTCCTACGGGGACAGGGATTCACCCCTCCACTTT. V usage is TRBV7-8 and J usage is TRBJ1-6, with TRBD1 matching 9 bases. This CDR3 spans 15 amino acids. The germline CDR1 and CDR2 sequences are SGHVS and FQNEAQ. V shed 7 bases and J 8 bases; nucleotides not matched to a gene: 9.

The chain combines TRBV19 with TRBJ1-1; 8 bases align to TRBD1. The J segment lost 4 bases and the V segment lost 6 bases, leaving 4 bases of the junction unmatched. Germline V gives CDR1 LNHDA, CDR2 SQIVND (reference sequence). The length of the CDR3 is 13 residues. The CDR3 nucleotides are TGTGCCAGTAGGTTAACAGGGGGCACTGAAGCTTTCTTT. Protein product: CASRLTGGTEAFF.

V gene TRBV6-5 combines with J gene TRBJ1-2; D is perhaps TRBD1 (6 bases). Trimming took off 0 bases at V and 3 bases at J, with 11 bases between the two ends. Germline V gives CDR1 MNHEY, CDR2 SVGAGI. This CDR3 region has 15 residues. The CDR3 sequence: CASSYSGRGDYGYTF. In nucleotides, the CDR3 is TGTGCCAGCAGTTACTCTGGCAGGGGCGACTATGGCTACACCTTC.

The chain carries TRBV27 and TRBJ2-7; 10 nucleotides align to TRBD1. V dropped 4 bases and J dropped 2; count of bases not matched to a gene: 2. The CDR3 is 14 amino acids. Germline V gene data show CDR1 as MNHEY and CDR2 as SMNVEV (reference sequence). This CDR3 is CASSWDRGAYEQYF. Written as DNA, the CDR3 is TGTGCCAGCAGTTGGGACAGGGGAGCCTACGAGCAGTACTTC.

The V call is TRBV28, the J call TRBJ1-2, with D maybe TRBD1 (6 bases). Trimming removed 1 base at V and 6 bases at J, with 9 bases between. The V gene's germline CDR1 is MDHEN and CDR2 SYDVKM. There are 13 residues in the CDR3. The CDR3 sequence is CASSLYQGNGYTF. DNA for the CDR3: TGTGCCAGCAGTTTATACCAGGGGAATGGCTACACCTTC.

J is TRBJ2-7 and V is TRBV5-8; possible D gene TRBD2, 6 bases. Germline V lookup: CDR1 SGHTS, CDR2 YDEGEE. V was clipped by 4 bases and J by 4 bases, with 6 bases between them. The CDR3 is made up of 11 amino acids. The CDR3, as DNA: TGTGCCAGCAGCGGGACTTACGAGCAGTACTTC. Amino acids: CASSGTYEQYF.

This chain uses TRBV4-1 with TRBJ2-7, with 10 bases aligning to TRBD1. Looked up from germline, CDR1 is MGHRA and CDR2 is YSYEKL. The CDR3 is 17 residues long. J lost 1 base, V lost 4 bases, and 10 bases had no gene match. The CDR3 spells CASSPNLWGQGSYEQYF. The CDR3 DNA reads as TGCGCCAGCAGCCCCAACCTATGGGGACAGGGGTCCTACGAGCAGTACTTC.

The chain uses TRBV11-2 and TRBJ1-1, with D perhaps matching TRBD1 (5 bases). The germline V gene has CDR1 SGHAT and CDR2 FQNNGV. The CDR3 is 16 residues long. The V and J ends lost 1 base and 1 base respectively, with 13 bases between them. In DNA, the CDR3 is TGTGCCAGCAGCTTAGGGGTCGGCAGGGAGAACACTGAAGCTTTCTTT. Its protein is CASSLGVGRENTEAFF.

This chain uses TRBV13 with TRBJ2-7, with 14 bases fitting TRBD2. In germline, CDR1 is PRHDT, CDR2 FYEKMQ (reference sequence). CDR3 length: 19 residues. V was clipped by 5 bases and J by 4 bases; unmatched bases: 16. DNA of the CDR3: TGTGCCAGCAGCGGAACGGCCCGCAGACTAGCGGGGGGGAGGTACGAGCAGTACTTC. Residues: CASSGTARRLAGGRYEQYF.

The chain has TRBV7-9 and TRBJ2-7, with 11 bases identical to TRBD2. Germline assignment: CDR1 SEHNR and CDR2 FQNEAQ (reference sequence). V trimming: 3 bases; J trimming: 3 bases; junction bases outside the gene matches: 10. The CDR3 sequence is 17 residues long. The chain's CDR3 is CASSFGLAGGRGYEQYF. In DNA, the CDR3 is TGTGCCAGCAGCTTTGGGCTAGCGGGGGGCCGAGGCTACGAGCAGTACTTC.

V usage is TRBV7-8 and J usage is TRBJ1-1, with 7 nucleotides matching TRBD1. CDR1 is SGHVS and CDR2 is FQNEAQ in the germline V gene. V trimming: 4 bases; J trimming: 0 bases; junction bases outside the gene matches: 11. The CDR3 totals 17 residues. In nucleotides, the CDR3 is TGTGCCAGCAGCTCCGATGTTAGGGGGCGCATGAACACTGAAGCTTTCTTT. This encodes CASSSDVRGRMNTEAFF.

The CDR3 bases are TGTGCCAGCAGCGGTGGACAGCCGGGCTCACCCCTCCACTTT. Translation: CASSGGQPGSPLHF. The chain couples TRBV9 to TRBJ1-6; perhaps TRBD1 as D (6 bases). This CDR3 comprises 14 residues. Germline loops: CDR1 SGDLS, CDR2 YYNGEE. V lost 3 bases to trimming and J lost 10 bases, with 14 bases between them. Complete variable domain (other parts from reference TRBV9 and TRBJ1-6): DSGVTQTPKHLITATGQRVTLRCSPRSGDLSVYWYQQSLDQGLQFLIQYYNGEERAKGNILERFSAQQFPDLHSELNLSSLELGDSALYFCASSGGQPGSPLHFGNGTRLTVT.